These 22 T cell receptor beta chains were sequenced from one sample in a study of identical twins (dated by TCRdb to about 2016). Library construction relied on 5' RACE. Sequencing took place on an Illumina HiSeq 2000. The public sequencing data were trimmed at Q25 with fastp and processed into clonotypes with MiXCR by TCRdb, which kept only in-frame beta chains. Each CDR3 protein appears once, grouped with its most common genes and DNA. Within this sample are roughly 570,000 distinct CDR3 sequences, with nearly 10% of them counted one time only. The ten biggest clones cover around 3.2% of the sample. A further study also used this sample, focusing on yellow fever vaccine responses in identical twins.

Sequences were obtained from PBMCs. All receptors derive from a woman aged 18 to 35 in good health.

This clonotype has a count of ten or more. The chain carries TRBV12-3 or TRBV12-4 and TRBJ1-5; TRBD1 aligns across 9 bases. The trim removed 6 bases at V and 4 bases at J, leaving 10 bases unmatched. This CDR3 contains 16 residues. The DNA of the CDR3 is TGTGCCAGCAGCCCAGTCGGACAGGGGCGGAATCAGCCCCAGCATTTT. Its translation is CASSPVGQGRNQPQHF.

Ten or more counts support this clonotype. The chain links TRBV12-3 or TRBV12-4 to TRBJ1-5, with D unresolved. The CDR3 has 13 amino acids. V dropped 6 bases and J dropped 4 bases, with 10 bases sitting between them. CDR3 in amino acids: CASRGQFNQPQHF. CDR3 coding DNA: TGTGCCAGCAGGGGCCAATTTAATCAGCCCCAGCATTTT.

This clonotype was observed many times. The J gene is TRBJ2-5, the V gene TRBV20-1; 10 bases fit TRBD2. The CDR3 spans 16 residues. Germline CDR1 is DFQATT and CDR2 is SNEGSKA (reference sequence). V lost 0 bases and J lost 3; bases outside the gene matches: 7. In DNA form, the CDR3 reads TGCAGTGCTAGAGATATACAGCGGGGGGGAAAAGAGACCCAGTACTTC. This codes for CSARDIQRGGKETQYF.

In its sample, this clonotype was seen many times. The J gene is TRBJ2-2, the V gene TRBV6-2 or TRBV6-3; 12 bases align to TRBD2. This CDR3 has 17 residues. Losses at the gene ends were 6 bases for V and 4 bases for J; bases not matched to a gene: 9. The germline V gene encodes CDR1 MNHEY and CDR2 SVGEGT. Here the CDR3 DNA reads TGTGCCAGCAGCAGCCGACTAGCGGGAGAGGGCACCGGGGAGCTGTTTTTT. This encodes CASSSRLAGEGTGELFF.

This clonotype has a handful of counts. This rearrangement joins TRBV15 to TRBJ2-3, with a tentative D call TRBD2 (6 bases). CDR3 length: 15 residues. Looked up from germline, CDR1 is LNHNV and CDR2 is YYDKDF (reference sequence). V lost 3 bases to trimming and J lost 3 bases, with 13 bases between them. The CDR3 sequence is CATSSSVGTTDTQYF. CDR3 DNA sequence: TGTGCCACCAGCAGTTCAGTGGGGACTACAGATACGCAGTATTTT. The whole variable domain, remainder taken from reference TRBV15 and TRBJ2-3, is DAMVIQNPRYQVTQFGKPVTLSCSQTLNHNVMYWYQQKSSQAPKLLFHYYDKDFNNEADTPDNFQSRRPNTSFCFLDIRSPGLGDTAMYLCATSSSVGTTDTQYFGPGTRLTVL.

The V and J genes are TRBV9 and TRBJ2-2; 7 positions match TRBD1. The CDR3 runs to 14 residues. The V gene's germline CDR1 is SGDLS and CDR2 YYNGEE. The ends lost 3 bases at V and 3 bases at J; junction bases unmatched: 2. The CDR3 DNA reads as TGTGCCAGCAGCGGGGGACAGCACACCGGGGAGCTGTTTTTT. Protein: CASSGGQHTGELFF.

Many counts were recorded for this clonotype. The chain recombines TRBV24-1 with TRBJ2-5; 10 bases agree with TRBD1. CDR3 length equals 15 residues. The V gene end was trimmed by 2 bases and the J gene end by 4 bases; junction bases not matched to a gene: 3. Germline V gene sequence: CDR1 KGHDR, CDR2 SFDVKD. The CDR3 is CATSDSRQGAETQYF. The CDR3 nucleotides are TGTGCCACCAGTGATTCCAGACAGGGGGCAGAGACCCAGTACTTC.

This clonotype was observed a few times. The genes are TRBV27 and TRBJ2-7, with 12 bases fitting TRBD1. Unmatched junction bases numbered 5, after V lost 1 base and J lost 1 base. This CDR3 contains 17 residues. CDR1 and CDR2 (germline): MNHEY, SMNVEV (reference sequence). The CDR3 DNA reads TGTGCCAGCAGTTTATATTCGGGACAGGGGGCTTCCTACGAGCAGTACTTC. Translating it yields CASSLYSGQGASYEQYF.

This clonotype was counted only a few times. This chain connects TRBV11-2 to TRBJ2-1; TRBD1 agrees at 9 bases. V shed 5 bases and J 9 bases; nucleotides not matched to a gene: 8. Germline-derived CDR1 and CDR2 are SGHAT and FQNNGV. The CDR3 contains 14 residues. CDR3 coding DNA: TGTGCCAGCAGCCCCGGACAGGGGCGGGTTGAGCAGTTCTTC. Its protein product is CASSPGQGRVEQFF.

The rearrangement links TRBV20-1 to TRBJ1-1; D not certain. There are 15 residues in the CDR3. From germline, CDR1 is DFQATT and CDR2 SNEGSKA (reference sequence). V lost 2 bases and J lost 1, with 14 bases in between. DNA for the CDR3: TGCAGTGCTAGATCGACCGGCGGTTGGAACACTGAAGCTTTCTTT. This codes for CSARSTGGWNTEAFF.

V usage is TRBV5-1 and J usage is TRBJ2-7, with a weak D call TRBD1 (6 bases). Trimming stripped 5 bases from V and 3 bases from J, with 15 bases between. The CDR3 runs to 14 residues. The germline V gene has CDR1 SGHRS and CDR2 YFSETQ. The CDR3 DNA reads as TGCGCCAGCAGTCACAAAACAGGGATCTACGAGCAGTACTTC. Protein product: CASSHKTGIYEQYF.

The chain uses TRBV6-5 and TRBJ1-1, with no clear D. The CDR3 loop spans 17 amino acids. CDR1 is MNHEY, CDR2 SVGAGI, per germline. V lost 0 bases to trimming and J lost 4 bases, with 18 bases between them. Here the CDR3 DNA reads TGTGCCAGCAGTTACTCGATCGGGTGGGCGGGAGGCACTGAAGCTTTCTTT. It specifies CASSYSIGWAGGTEAFF.

This clonotype appeared a few times. This rearrangement joins TRBV6-5 to TRBJ2-1; a weak D match, TRBD2 (5 bases). V was trimmed by 6 bases and J by 6 bases, leaving 9 bases between them. Germline values: CDR1 MNHEY, CDR2 SVGAGI. CDR3 length: 12 amino acids. The CDR3 here is CASRGRGNEQFF. The CDR3 DNA reads as TGTGCCAGCAGGGGGAGAGGCAATGAGCAGTTCTTC.

This clonotype was observed at least ten times. The genes are TRBV12-3 or TRBV12-4 and TRBJ2-7; 8 bases fit TRBD1. The CDR3 contains 14 residues. V was clipped by 5 bases and J by 4 bases; unmatched bases: 7. The CDR3 loop reads CASSGQGNKYEQYF. DNA for the CDR3: TGTGCCAGCAGTGGACAGGGTAACAAGTACGAGCAGTACTTC.

This clonotype was seen many times. The chain combines TRBV12-3 or TRBV12-4 with TRBJ1-1; D remains ambiguous. V was cut by 6 bases and J by 5 bases, with 16 bases left in between. This CDR3 comprises 14 residues. CDR3 in DNA: TGTGCCAGCAGATCGCGAGGTGGAGGAACTGAAGCTTTCTTT. Encoded protein: CASRSRGGGTEAFF.

The rearrangement uses TRBV20-1 and TRBJ1-1; D ambiguous. The V gene lost 3 bases and the J gene lost 10 bases, with 15 bases spanning the gap. The CDR3 loop spans 12 amino acids. Germline CDR1 DFQATT, CDR2 SNEGSKA (reference sequence). The CDR3 DNA follows: TGCAGTGCTAGCGGACTCTATATGAGAGCTTTCTTT. Its translation: CSASGLYMRAFF.

There are many counts of this clonotype. J is TRBJ1-4 and V is TRBV4-3, with D perhaps matching TRBD1 (5 bases). Trimming pared 0 bases from V and 8 bases from J, leaving 13 bases between. CDR1 is LGHNA and CDR2 is YSLEER in the germline V gene. This CDR3 comprises 15 residues. The CDR3 DNA reads TGCGCCAGCAGCCAAGATCGGGGGTTTGGAGAAAAACTGTTTTTT. The encoded protein is CASSQDRGFGEKLFF.

The chain couples TRBV30 to TRBJ2-7; 9 positions match TRBD2. The germline V gene encodes CDR1 GTSNPN and CDR2 SVGIG (reference sequence). V trimming: 4 bases; J trimming: 3 bases; junction bases outside the gene matches: 7. The CDR3 consists of 14 residues. For the CDR3, the DNA is TGTGCCTGGACAGGCGGGAGGGGTTACTACGAGCAGTACTTC. It codes for CAWTGGRGYYEQYF.

At least ten counts were recorded for this clonotype. The V call is TRBV12-3 or TRBV12-4, the J call TRBJ2-7; 7 bases match TRBD1. The CDR3 has 15 amino acids. The V segment lost 4 bases and the J segment 2 bases; nucleotides outside the gene matches: 8. CDR3 nucleotide sequence: TGTGCCAGCAGTTCCTTCGGGACAGCCACCTACGAGCAGTACTTC. Encoded protein: CASSSFGTATYEQYF.

V is TRBV5-1 and J is TRBJ2-5; D perhaps matches TRBD2 (6 bases). This CDR3 spans 14 amino acids. CDR1 and CDR2 (germline): SGHRS, YFSETQ. Trimming stripped 5 bases from V and 4 bases from J, with 15 bases between. This CDR3 is CASRRSTGVETQYF. The CDR3 region has the DNA TGCGCCAGCAGGAGAAGCACGGGGGTAGAGACCCAGTACTTC.

This clonotype was observed a few times. The chain employs TRBV12-3 or TRBV12-4 and TRBJ2-1; 7 bases fit TRBD2. Unmatched junction bases numbered 9, after V lost 5 bases and J lost 5 bases. This CDR3 is built from 15 residues. The CDR3 sequence is CASSPRAGVDNEQFF. The CDR3 DNA reads as TGTGCCAGCAGTCCGCGCGCGGGGGTTGACAATGAGCAGTTCTTC.

This clonotype has a count of ten or more. The chain employs TRBV20-1 and TRBJ2-7; the D call may be TRBD1 or TRBD2 (6 bases each). V was trimmed by 5 bases and J by 4 bases, leaving 18 bases between them. This CDR3 has 14 residues. Germline lookup yields CDR1 DFQATT and CDR2 SNEGSKA (reference sequence). The CDR3 nucleotides are TGCAGTGCTGATATGCGGGACACCTCTTACGAGCAGTACTTC. Its translation: CSADMRDTSYEQYF.